This T cell receptor (beta chain) was sequenced during a study of identical twins. General study points: There were fewer insertions in abundant cord blood beta clonotypes, but memory repertoires showed no such pattern. With monozygotic twins, out-of-frame TCR alpha sharing exceeded what models estimated.

This clonotype was observed at least ten times. Antigen unknown. TCRdb fed the 5' RACE reads into MiXCR, producing one record per CDR3 protein. The sample includes approximately 670,000 distinct CDR3 sequences, 5.5% to 6.5% of them seen just once. Between the trimmed V and J ends, which lost 6 bases and 2 bases, there was a span of 16 bases. The length of the CDR3 is 16 residues. This chain uses TRBV12-3 or TRBV12-4 with TRBJ2-2; possible D gene TRBD1, 6 bases. The sequencing sample was made of naive T cells sorted from blood. The source of this sequence is a man between 18 and 29 years old in good health. The chain's CDR3 is CASRDLGGVNTGELFF. The CDR3 nucleotides are TGTGCCAGCAGAGACCTTGGGGGCGTCAACACCGGGGAGCTGTTTTTT.